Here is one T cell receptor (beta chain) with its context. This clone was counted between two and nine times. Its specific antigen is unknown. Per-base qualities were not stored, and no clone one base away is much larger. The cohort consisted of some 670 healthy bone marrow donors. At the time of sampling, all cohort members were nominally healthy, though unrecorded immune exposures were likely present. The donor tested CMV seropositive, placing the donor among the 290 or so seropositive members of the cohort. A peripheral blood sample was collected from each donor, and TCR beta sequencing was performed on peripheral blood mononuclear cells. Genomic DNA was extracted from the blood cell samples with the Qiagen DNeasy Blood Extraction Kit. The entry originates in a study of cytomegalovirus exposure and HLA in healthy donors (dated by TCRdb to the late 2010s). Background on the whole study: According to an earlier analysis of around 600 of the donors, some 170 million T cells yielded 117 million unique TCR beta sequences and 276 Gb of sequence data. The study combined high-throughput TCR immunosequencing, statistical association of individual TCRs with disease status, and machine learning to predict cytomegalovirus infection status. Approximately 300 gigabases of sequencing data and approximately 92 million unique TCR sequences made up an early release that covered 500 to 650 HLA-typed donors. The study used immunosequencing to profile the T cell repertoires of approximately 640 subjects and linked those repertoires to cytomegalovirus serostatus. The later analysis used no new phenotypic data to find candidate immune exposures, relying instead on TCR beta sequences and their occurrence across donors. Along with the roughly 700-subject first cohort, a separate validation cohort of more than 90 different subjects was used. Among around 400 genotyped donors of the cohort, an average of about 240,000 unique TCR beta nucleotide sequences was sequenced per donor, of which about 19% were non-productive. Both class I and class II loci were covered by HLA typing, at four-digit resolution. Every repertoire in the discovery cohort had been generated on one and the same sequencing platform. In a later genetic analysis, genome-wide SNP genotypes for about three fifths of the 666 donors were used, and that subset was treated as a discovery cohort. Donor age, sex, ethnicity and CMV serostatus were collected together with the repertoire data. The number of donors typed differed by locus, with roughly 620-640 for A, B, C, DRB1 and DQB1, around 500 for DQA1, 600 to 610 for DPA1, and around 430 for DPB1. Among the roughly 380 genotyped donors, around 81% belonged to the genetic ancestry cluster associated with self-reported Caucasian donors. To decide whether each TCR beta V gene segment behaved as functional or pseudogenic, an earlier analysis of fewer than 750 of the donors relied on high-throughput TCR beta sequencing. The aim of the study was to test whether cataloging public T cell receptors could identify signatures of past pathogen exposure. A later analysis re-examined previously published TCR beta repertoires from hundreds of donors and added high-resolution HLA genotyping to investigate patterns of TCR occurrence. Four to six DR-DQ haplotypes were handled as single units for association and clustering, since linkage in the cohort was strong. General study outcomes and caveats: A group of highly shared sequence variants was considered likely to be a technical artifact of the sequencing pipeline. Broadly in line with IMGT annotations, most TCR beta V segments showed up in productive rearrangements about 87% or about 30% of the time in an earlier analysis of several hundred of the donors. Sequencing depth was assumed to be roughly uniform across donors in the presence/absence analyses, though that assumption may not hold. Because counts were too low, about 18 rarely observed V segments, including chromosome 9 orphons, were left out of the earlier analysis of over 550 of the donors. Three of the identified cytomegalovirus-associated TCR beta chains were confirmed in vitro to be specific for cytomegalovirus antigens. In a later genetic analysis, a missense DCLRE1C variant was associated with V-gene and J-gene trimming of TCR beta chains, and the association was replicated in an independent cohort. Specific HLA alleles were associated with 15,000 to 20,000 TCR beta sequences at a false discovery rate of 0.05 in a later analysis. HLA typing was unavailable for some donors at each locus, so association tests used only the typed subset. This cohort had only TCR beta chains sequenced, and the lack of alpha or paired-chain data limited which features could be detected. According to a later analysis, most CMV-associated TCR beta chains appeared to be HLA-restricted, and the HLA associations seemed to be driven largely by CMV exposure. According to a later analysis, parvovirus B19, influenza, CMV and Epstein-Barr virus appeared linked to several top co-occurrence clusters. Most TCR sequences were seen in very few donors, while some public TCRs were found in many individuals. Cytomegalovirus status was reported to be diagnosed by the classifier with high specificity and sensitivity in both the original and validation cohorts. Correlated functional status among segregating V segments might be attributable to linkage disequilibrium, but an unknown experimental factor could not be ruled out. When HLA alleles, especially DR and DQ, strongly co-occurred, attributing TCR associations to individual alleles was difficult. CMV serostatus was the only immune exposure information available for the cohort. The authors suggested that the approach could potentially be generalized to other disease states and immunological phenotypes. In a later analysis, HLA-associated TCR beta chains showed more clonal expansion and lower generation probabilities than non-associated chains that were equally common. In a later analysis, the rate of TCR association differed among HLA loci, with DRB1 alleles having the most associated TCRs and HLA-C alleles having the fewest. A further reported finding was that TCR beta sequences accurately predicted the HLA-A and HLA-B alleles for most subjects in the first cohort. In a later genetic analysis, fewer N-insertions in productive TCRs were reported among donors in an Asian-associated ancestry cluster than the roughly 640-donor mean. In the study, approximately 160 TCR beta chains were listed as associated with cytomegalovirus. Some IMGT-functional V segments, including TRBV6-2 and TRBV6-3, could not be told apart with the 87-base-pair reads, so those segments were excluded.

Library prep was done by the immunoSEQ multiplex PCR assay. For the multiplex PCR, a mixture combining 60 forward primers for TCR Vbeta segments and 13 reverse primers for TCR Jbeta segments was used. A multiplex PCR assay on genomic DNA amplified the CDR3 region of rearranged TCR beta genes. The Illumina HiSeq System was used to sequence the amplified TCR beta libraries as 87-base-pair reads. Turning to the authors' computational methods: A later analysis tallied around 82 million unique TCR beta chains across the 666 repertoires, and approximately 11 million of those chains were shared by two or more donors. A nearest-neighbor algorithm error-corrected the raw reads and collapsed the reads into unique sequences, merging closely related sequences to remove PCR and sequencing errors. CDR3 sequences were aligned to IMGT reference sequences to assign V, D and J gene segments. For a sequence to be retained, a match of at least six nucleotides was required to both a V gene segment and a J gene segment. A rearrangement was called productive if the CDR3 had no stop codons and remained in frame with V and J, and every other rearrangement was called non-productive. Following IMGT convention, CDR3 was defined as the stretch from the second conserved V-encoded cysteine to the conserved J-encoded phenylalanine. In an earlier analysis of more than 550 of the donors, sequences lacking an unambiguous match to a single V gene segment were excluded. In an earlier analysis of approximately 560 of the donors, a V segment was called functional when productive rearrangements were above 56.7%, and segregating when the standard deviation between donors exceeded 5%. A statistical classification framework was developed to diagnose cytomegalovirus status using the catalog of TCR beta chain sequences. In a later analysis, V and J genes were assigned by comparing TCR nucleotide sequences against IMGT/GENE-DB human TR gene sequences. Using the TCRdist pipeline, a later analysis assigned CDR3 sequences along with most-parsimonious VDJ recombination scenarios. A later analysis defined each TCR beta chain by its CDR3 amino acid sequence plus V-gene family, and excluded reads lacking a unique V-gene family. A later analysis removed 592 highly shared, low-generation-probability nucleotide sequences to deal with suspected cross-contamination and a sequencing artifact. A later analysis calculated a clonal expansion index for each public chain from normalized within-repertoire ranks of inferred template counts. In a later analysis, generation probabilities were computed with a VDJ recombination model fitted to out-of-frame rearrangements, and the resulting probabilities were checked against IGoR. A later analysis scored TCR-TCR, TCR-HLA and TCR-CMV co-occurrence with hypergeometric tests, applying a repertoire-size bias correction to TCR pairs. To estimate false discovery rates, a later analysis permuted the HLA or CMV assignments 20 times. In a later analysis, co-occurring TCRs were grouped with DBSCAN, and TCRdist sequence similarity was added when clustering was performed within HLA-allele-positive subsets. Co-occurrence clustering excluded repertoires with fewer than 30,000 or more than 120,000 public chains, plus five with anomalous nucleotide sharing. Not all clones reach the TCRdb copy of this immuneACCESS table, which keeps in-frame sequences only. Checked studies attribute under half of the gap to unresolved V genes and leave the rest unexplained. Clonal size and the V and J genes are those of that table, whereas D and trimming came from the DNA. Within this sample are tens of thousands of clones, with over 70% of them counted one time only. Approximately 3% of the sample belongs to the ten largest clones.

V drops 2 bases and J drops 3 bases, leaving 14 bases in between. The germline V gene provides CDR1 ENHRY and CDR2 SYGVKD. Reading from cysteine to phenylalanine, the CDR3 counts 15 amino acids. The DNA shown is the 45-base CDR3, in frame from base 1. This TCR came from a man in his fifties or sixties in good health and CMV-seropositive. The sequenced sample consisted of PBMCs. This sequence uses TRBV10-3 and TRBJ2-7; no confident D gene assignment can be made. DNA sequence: TGTGCCATCAGTGAGCGAGTCGCAGGTAACTACGAGCAGTACTTC. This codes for CAISERVAGNYEQYF.